A selection of T cell receptor beta chains follows, all from one sample in a study of identical twins. TCRdb called the 5' RACE reads again in MiXCR, with one record for every CDR3 protein. Among 450,000 or so distinct CDR3 sequences listed, 12% to 15% were seen once. These data also formed part of another study, on yellow fever vaccine responses in identical twins.

The sequencing sample was made of CD4+ T cells sorted from blood. These receptors were collected from a woman in her late teens or twenties in good health. The CDR3 runs from the conserved cysteine through the conserved F or W. D genes are given only for firm matches. Rows may omit the clone size; those that give it use once, few, many or a size class.

abundance,j_gene,d_gene,v_gene,CDR3nt,CDR3aa
-,TRBJ2-1,TRBD2,TRBV7-2,TGTGCCAGCCCCCCTACGGGGGGGGCGACATACAATGAGCAGTTCTTC,CASPPTGGATYNEQFF
few,TRBJ2-2,-,TRBV5-1,TGCGCCAGCAGCTTGGTTCGGACGGCGAACACCGGGGAGCTGTTTTTT,CASSLVRTANTGELFF
-,TRBJ2-2,-,TRBV12-3/TRBV12-4,TGTGCCAGCAGGTTCCCGTCTCCCTTGGGGCCCGGGGAGCTGTTTTTT,CASRFPSPLGPGELFF
-,TRBJ2-7,TRBD2,TRBV7-8,TGTGCCAGCAGCTTAGAGAGCGGGGCCCCCTACGAGCAGTACTTC,CASSLESGAPYEQYF
many,TRBJ2-5,-,TRBV5-1,TGCGCCAGCAGCTTGGGCTCAACATCTGAAGAGACCCAGTACTTC,CASSLGSTSEETQYF
-,TRBJ2-3,TRBD2,TRBV11-2,TGTGCCAGCAGCTTCCGGACTAGCGGGGGTCTCTCTCGGGTCACAGATACGCAGTATTTT,CASSFRTSGGLSRVTDTQYF
-,TRBJ1-2,TRBD1,TRBV6-2/TRBV6-3,TGTGCCAGCAGTACGGGACAGGGGCGGAATGGCTACACCTTC,CASSTGQGRNGYTF
few,TRBJ2-7,-,TRBV16,TGTGCCAGCAGCCAATTAGGAGACTACGAGCAGTACTTC,CASSQLGDYEQYF
-,TRBJ2-3,TRBD2,TRBV10-3,TGTGCCATCAGTGAGGAAAGCGGGGGCACCACAGATACGCAGTATTTT,CAISEESGGTTDTQYF
-,TRBJ2-7,-,TRBV14,TGTGCCAGCAGCCAACAGCCCGGCTCCTACGAGCAGTACTTC,CASSQQPGSYEQYF
-,TRBJ1-6,TRBD1,TRBV16,TGTGCCAGCAGCTCAAGTGGACAGGGTAGTTCACCCCTCCACTTT,CASSSSGQGSSPLHF
few,TRBJ2-1,TRBD2,TRBV10-3,TGTGCCATCAGAAGACTAGCCACCGACAATGAGCAGTTCTTC,CAIRRLATDNEQFF
few,TRBJ2-7,-,TRBV6-1,TGTGCCAGCGGGGTGGGGCAGTCCTCCTACGAGCAGTACTTC,CASGVGQSSYEQYF
few,TRBJ2-3,-,TRBV7-2,TGTGCCAGCAGAACGGGGGCCGGCACAGATACGCAGTATTTT,CASRTGAGTDTQYF
-,TRBJ1-2,TRBD1,TRBV19,TGTGCCAGTAGTATCGTGGTGGGACAGAGAAGCTATGGCTACACCTTC,CASSIVVGQRSYGYTF
-,TRBJ2-7,TRBD2,TRBV4-3,TGCGCCAGCAGCCAAGAGGGGGGACTAGGATACGAGCAGTACTTC,CASSQEGGLGYEQYF
few,TRBJ2-7,-,TRBV7-2,TGTGCCAGCAGCTTAGTTGGGGGAGTTATAAACTACGAGCAGTACTTC,CASSLVGGVINYEQYF
-,TRBJ2-7,-,TRBV3-1,TGTGCCAGCAGCCCGGGACTCCAGTACGAGCAGTACTTC,CASSPGLQYEQYF
few,TRBJ2-3,-,TRBV10-3,TGTGCCATCAGTGATCTAGCACATAGCACAGATACGCAGTATTTT,CAISDLAHSTDTQYF
many,TRBJ2-3,TRBD2,TRBV6-4,TGTGCCAGCAGCGTAGCGGGGGGACCAGATACGCAGTATTTT,CASSVAGGPDTQYF
few,TRBJ2-1,-,TRBV4-3,TGCGCCAGCAGCCAAGTGTCTAGCGACTACAATGAGCAGTTCTTC,CASSQVSSDYNEQFF
few,TRBJ2-7,TRBD1,TRBV11-2,TGTGCCAGCAGCCCTGCGGGGACAGGGTTCTACGAGCAGTACTTC,CASSPAGTGFYEQYF
-,TRBJ1-6,TRBD1,TRBV10-3,TGTGCCATCAGTGAAACCGGGACAGGGGGCTTTAGCTCCTATAATTCACCCCTCCACTTT,CAISETGTGGFSSYNSPLHF
-,TRBJ2-1,TRBD2,TRBV4-2,TGTGCCAGCAGCCCGGGGACTAATCGAAACTACAATGAGCAGTTCTTC,CASSPGTNRNYNEQFF
-,TRBJ2-2,-,TRBV3-1,TGTGCCAGCAGCTTCGGGACCATCACCGGGGAGCTGTTTTTT,CASSFGTITGELFF
-,TRBJ2-3,-,TRBV3-1,TGTGCCAGCAGCCCAATGGCGGGGTCAGATACGCAGTATTTT,CASSPMAGSDTQYF
few,TRBJ2-7,TRBD1,TRBV20-1,TGCAGTGCTACCGGGACAGGGACCTACGAGCAGTACTTC,CSATGTGTYEQYF
few,TRBJ2-3,TRBD1,TRBV28,TGTGCCAGCAGTGTCTACGGGACAGGGAGGGATACGCAGTATTTT,CASSVYGTGRDTQYF
few,TRBJ2-7,-,TRBV20-1,TGCAGTGCCCTGACAGGGAGGAGCTCCTACGAGCAGTACTTC,CSALTGRSSYEQYF
once,TRBJ2-7,TRBD2,TRBV11-1,TGTGCCAGCAGCCTAACAGCGGGGGCGCCTAGCTCCTACGAGCAGTACTTC,CASSLTAGAPSSYEQYF
-,TRBJ2-7,-,TRBV20-1,TGCAGTGCTAGGGACAGCCGGAATACCTACGAGCAGTACTTC,CSARDSRNTYEQYF
-,TRBJ2-1,-,TRBV6-2/TRBV6-3,TGTGCCACCAGGCTGGAGAATAATGAGCAGTTCTTC,CATRLENNEQFF
-,TRBJ1-5,-,TRBV7-2,TGTGCCAGCAGCTTTGCGGGGGGCATGGGTCAGCCCCAGCATTTT,CASSFAGGMGQPQHF
many,TRBJ2-7,TRBD1,TRBV12-3/TRBV12-4,TGTGCCAGCAGTCTTCAGACAGGGGGATCTACCTACGAGCAGTACTTC,CASSLQTGGSTYEQYF
many,TRBJ2-1,TRBD2,TRBV7-6,TGTGCCAGCAGCTTAGCGTCGAGCGGGGGAGTTACTGAGCAGTTCTTC,CASSLASSGGVTEQFF
few,TRBJ2-7,-,TRBV20-1,TGCAGTGCTAGAGTTCAGGGAACCGAGCAGTACTTC,CSARVQGTEQYF
-,TRBJ2-7,TRBD1,TRBV7-8,TGTGCCAGCAGCGTCGGACAGGGGGAACTTCTCTTCCAGCAGTACTTC,CASSVGQGELLFQQYF
-,TRBJ2-7,TRBD1,TRBV2,TGTGCCAGCAGACAGACAGGGGGGCCTTACGAGCAGTACTTC,CASRQTGGPYEQYF
few,TRBJ2-1,TRBD2,TRBV7-9,TGTGCCAGCAGCAGTGGGGCGACTAGCGCCTACAATGAGCAGTTCTTC,CASSSGATSAYNEQFF
few,TRBJ1-3,-,TRBV28,TGTGCCAGCGGGCAGTTGACTGGAAACACCATATATTTT,CASGQLTGNTIYF
few,TRBJ2-5,-,TRBV20-1,TGCAGTGCTGGCCGCAGGCCCGGGACGGACCTGGAGGCCCAGTACTTC,CSAGRRPGTDLEAQYF
-,TRBJ2-7,-,TRBV28,TGTGCCAGCAGTACCACAGGGGACTACTCCTACGAGCAGTACTTC,CASSTTGDYSYEQYF
-,TRBJ2-7,-,TRBV29-1,TGCAGCGTTGTACAATCCTCCTACGAGCAGTACTTC,CSVVQSSYEQYF
few,TRBJ1-1,TRBD1,TRBV6-2/TRBV6-3,TGTGCCAGCAGTTACCCGACAGGGGCTGTCACTGAAGCTTTCTTT,CASSYPTGAVTEAFF
-,TRBJ2-3,TRBD2,TRBV3-1,TGTGCCAGCAGCCTAGGACTAGCGGGGTTTGCGCAGTATTTT,CASSLGLAGFAQYF